Shown below are 26 T cell receptor beta chains from a single sample sequenced in a study of blood T cell repertoires in COVID-19. This table comes from immunoSEQ multiplex PCR, and its TCRdb copy is limited to in-frame clones, with some not included. The sample shows 100,000 to 150,000 clones, approximately 80% of them seen only once. The sequenced material came from peripheral blood. These receptors were taken from a man in his 60s with acute or convalescent COVID-19.

This clone was recorded once. The rearrangement uses TRBV27 and TRBJ2-2; the D is unclear. This CDR3 region has 14 residues. Between the trimmed V and J ends, which lost 2 bases and 0 bases, there was a span of 4 bases. Germline V gene lookup returns CDR1 MNHEY and CDR2 SMNVEV (reference sequence). CDR3 sequence reads: CASSLGPNTGELFF. CDR3 DNA: TGTGCCAGCAGTTTAGGCCCGAACACCGGGGAGCTGTTTTTT.

V gene TRBV28 combines with J gene TRBJ2-7, with a tentative D call TRBD2 (6 bases). The CDR3 covers 15 residues. Trimming left V 5 bases short and J 5 bases short, with 19 bases between. Germline assignment: CDR1 MDHEN and CDR2 SYDVKM. CDR3 sequence: CASSPEMGGRNEQYF. CDR3 DNA sequence: TGTGCCAGCAGTCCGGAGATGGGGGGAAGGAACGAGCAGTACTTC.

This chain joins TRBV2 and TRBJ2-3; the match to TRBD2 covers 8 bases. CDR1 and CDR2 (germline): SNHLY, FYNNEI. The trim removed 6 bases at V and 2 bases at J, leaving 7 bases unmatched. This CDR3 comprises 15 residues. The DNA for the CDR3 is TGTGCCAGCAGGGCCTATAGCGGGAACACAGATACGCAGTATTTT. Its protein product is CASRAYSGNTDTQYF. The full variable domain, in which reference TRBV2 and TRBJ2-3 provide the parts outside the CDR3, is EPEVTQTPSHQVTQMGQEVILRCVPISNHLYFYWYRQILGQKVEFLVSFYNNEISEKSEIFDDQFSVERPDGSNFTLKIRSTKLEDSAMYFCASRAYSGNTDTQYFGPGTRLTVL.

This rearrangement joins TRBV30 to TRBJ1-1; TRBD1 is a possible D gene (6 bases). CDR1 is GTSNPN, CDR2 SVGIG, per germline (reference sequence). This CDR3 spans 19 amino acids. V shed 3 bases and J shed 3 bases, with 29 bases lying between them. The CDR3 DNA follows: TGTGCCTGGAGACACACAAACCCCCAGGGATGGGGGCCGTACACTGAAGCTTTCTTT. Its protein is CAWRHTNPQGWGPYTEAFF.

The chain links TRBV5-1 to TRBJ1-1; TRBD1 matches at 8 bases. Looked up from germline, CDR1 is SGHRS and CDR2 is YFSETQ. With 3 bases clipped from V and 3 bases from J, the junction kept 4 bases outside the gene matches. The CDR3 loop spans 14 amino acids. The CDR3 is CASSSDRGDTEAFF. The CDR3 region has the DNA TGCGCCAGCAGCTCCGACAGGGGTGACACTGAAGCTTTCTTT.

V gene TRBV28 combines with J gene TRBJ1-5, with D possibly being TRBD1 (5 bases). The CDR3 has 14 amino acids. V was pared by 6 bases and J by 4 bases, with 13 bases between. The germline gives CDR1 MDHEN, CDR2 SYDVKM. CDR3 amino acids: CASSLGLKNQPQHF. CDR3 DNA sequence: TGTGCCAGCAGCCTGGGACTGAAGAATCAGCCCCAGCATTTT. The variable domain in full, with the rest retrieved from reference TRBV28 and TRBJ1-5, is DVKVTQSSRYLVKRTGEKVFLECVQDMDHENMFWYRQDPGLGLRLIYFSYDVKMKEKGDIPEGYSVSREKKERFSLILESASTNQTSMYLCASSLGLKNQPQHFGDGTRLSIL.

The chain combines TRBV18 with TRBJ2-1, with a weak D call TRBD2 (6 bases). The CDR3 sequence is 13 residues long. Deletions cut 2 bases from V and 7 bases from J, with 9 bases between. Germline V gene sequence: CDR1 KGHSH, CDR2 LQKENI. The CDR3 DNA sequence: TGTGCCAGCTCACCAACGCGGGAAAATGAGCAGTTCTTC. Its protein is CASSPTRENEQFF. The variable domain in full, completed from reference TRBV18 and TRBJ2-1, reads NAGVMQNPRHLVRRRGQEARLRCSPMKGHSHVYWYRQLPEEGLKFMVYLQKENIIDESGMPKERFSAEFPKEGPSILRIQQVVRGDSAAYFCASSPTRENEQFFGPGTRLTVL.

V usage is TRBV18 and J usage is TRBJ2-7, with 7 bases lining up with TRBD1. Germline loops: CDR1 KGHSH, CDR2 LQKENI. The CDR3 is made up of 16 amino acids. V was pared by 4 bases and J by 11 bases, with 20 bases of the junction left unmatched. CDR3 DNA sequence: TGTGCCAGCTCACTGACCCACGGGACAGCTCGCGGGTACGAGTACTTC. Translation gives CASSLTHGTARGYEYF.

The V and J genes are TRBV2 and TRBJ1-6, with D maybe TRBD1 (5 bases). The CDR3 spans 16 residues. Germline CDR1 reads SNHLY; CDR2 reads FYNNEI. The germline V and J ends were trimmed by 6 bases and 10 bases, with 22 bases remaining between them. CDR3 sequence: CASRAPPGGGGSPLHF. The CDR3 region has the DNA TGTGCCAGCAGAGCGCCCCCCGGGGGTGGGGGGTCACCCCTCCACTTT.

The chain joins TRBV30 to TRBJ2-3, with 10 bases that match TRBD2. V shed 4 bases and J 0 bases; nucleotides not matched to a gene: 10. Germline CDR1 GTSNPN, CDR2 SVGIG (reference sequence). CDR3 length: 17 amino acids. The CDR3, as DNA: TGTGCCTGGACGATAGCGGGAGGCCCGTTTAGCACAGATACGCAGTATTTT. Residues: CAWTIAGGPFSTDTQYF.

The V call is TRBV10-1, the J call TRBJ1-2, with TRBD1 identical over 7 bases. The CDR3 loop spans 12 amino acids. Germline V gene sequence: CDR1 WNHNN, CDR2 SYGVQD (reference sequence). Losses at the gene ends were 5 bases for V and 5 bases for J; bases not matched to a gene: 2. CDR3 DNA: TGCGCCAGCAGTCGGGACAGTTATGGCTACACCTTC. It codes for CASSRDSYGYTF.

This chain uses TRBV11-2 with TRBJ2-7, with 7 bases that match TRBD1. Germline-derived CDR1 and CDR2 are SGHAT and FQNNGV. V was pared by 5 bases and J by 3 bases, with 13 bases of the junction left unmatched. This CDR3 has 16 residues. The CDR3 sequence is CASSTITGVLIYEQYF. CDR3 nucleotide sequence: TGTGCCAGCAGCACAATCACAGGGGTCCTCATCTACGAGCAGTACTTC.

The genes are TRBV6-4 and TRBJ1-2; TRBD1 matches at 10 bases. The germline V gene encodes CDR1 MRHNA and CDR2 SNTAGT. The CDR3 loop spans 15 amino acids. With 5 bases clipped from V and 8 bases from J, the junction kept 11 bases outside the gene matches. CDR3 coding DNA: TGTGCCAGCAGTCCCGGGACAGGGGCCCTGAGGGGCTACACCTTC. Its translation is CASSPGTGALRGYTF.

The chain joins TRBV2 to TRBJ1-6; TRBD1 might be the D (6 bases). V was cut by 8 bases and J by 6 bases, with 17 bases left in between. The germline CDR1 and CDR2 sequences are SNHLY and FYNNEI. This CDR3 spans 15 amino acids. The CDR3 DNA reads as TGTGCCAGCGCTCCGGAACAGGGTGGTAATTCACCCCTCCACTTT. Its protein product is CASAPEQGGNSPLHF.

The V and J genes are TRBV28 and TRBJ2-7; D gene ambiguous. This CDR3 has 12 residues. Germline assignment: CDR1 MDHEN and CDR2 SYDVKM. The V and J ends lost 3 bases and 7 bases respectively, with 10 bases between them. CDR3 nucleotides: TGTGCCAGCAGTTTCGGGTCCGGGGAGCAGTACTTC. Its protein is CASSFGSGEQYF. The full variable domain, rest sourced from reference TRBV28 and TRBJ2-7, is DVKVTQSSRYLVKRTGEKVFLECVQDMDHENMFWYRQDPGLGLRLIYFSYDVKMKEKGDIPEGYSVSREKKERFSLILESASTNQTSMYLCASSFGSGEQYFGPGTRLTVT.

This clone was found once. The chain couples TRBV7-9 to TRBJ2-3, with a weak D call TRBD1 (5 bases). CDR3 size: 12 residues. V was pared by 5 bases and J by 6 bases, with 9 bases between. The germline V gene encodes CDR1 SEHNR and CDR2 FQNEAQ (reference sequence). CDR3 sequence reads: CASSPHRDTQYF. The CDR3 region has the DNA TGTGCCAGCAGCCCACACAGGGATACGCAGTATTTT. The entire variable domain, with the rest obtained from reference TRBV7-9 and TRBJ2-3, is as follows: DTGVSQNPRHKITKRGQNVTFRCDPISEHNRLYWYRQTLGQGPEFLTYFQNEAQLEKSRLLSDRFSAERPKGSFSTLEIQRTEQGDSAMYLCASSPHRDTQYFGPGTRLTVL.

This sequence joins TRBV18 and TRBJ1-4; D remains unclear. The germline CDR1 and CDR2 sequences are KGHSH and LQKENI. V lost 6 bases and J 8 bases, leaving 19 bases between the germline ends. The CDR3 runs to 15 residues. Here the CDR3 DNA reads TGTGCCAGCTCCCTCCGCTTAACCCCCGAGGAAAAACTGTTTTTT. Encoded protein: CASSLRLTPEEKLFF. Full variable domain (outside the CDR3, taken from reference TRBV18 and TRBJ1-4): NAGVMQNPRHLVRRRGQEARLRCSPMKGHSHVYWYRQLPEEGLKFMVYLQKENIIDESGMPKERFSAEFPKEGPSILRIQQVVRGDSAAYFCASSLRLTPEEKLFFGSGTQLSVL.

This clone was counted a single time. The V gene is TRBV9, the J gene TRBJ2-7; D is perhaps TRBD2 (6 bases). V dropped 0 bases and J dropped 0 bases, with 13 bases sitting between them. The germline gives CDR1 SGDLS, CDR2 YYNGEE. The CDR3 is 16 amino acids. The CDR3 loop reads CASSVGGSGSSYEQYF. CDR3 in DNA: TGTGCCAGCAGCGTAGGGGGTAGCGGAAGCTCCTACGAGCAGTACTTC.

This clone occurred a few times. This chain links TRBV5-1 with TRBJ2-2; D is uncertain. CDR1 and CDR2 from the germline V gene are SGHRS and YFSETQ. V lost 2 bases and J lost 1, with 6 bases in between. This CDR3 spans 14 amino acids. DNA of the CDR3: TGCGCCAGCAGCTTCCGACAGAACACCGGGGAGCTGTTTTTT. This encodes CASSFRQNTGELFF.

This sequence joins TRBV6-4 and TRBJ1-1; D call uncertain. Trimming removed 7 bases at V and 7 bases at J, with 16 bases between. The CDR3 is made up of 13 amino acids. The germline CDR1 and CDR2 sequences are MRHNA and SNTAGT. The CDR3 loop is CASTTEAGGEAFF. CDR3 bases: TGTGCCAGCACTACGGAGGCGGGCGGTGAAGCTTTCTTT.

The gene calls are TRBV30 and TRBJ1-2, with D unclear. With 8 bases removed from V and 5 bases from J, the gap between germline ends came to 12 bases. This CDR3 contains 11 residues. Germline V lookup: CDR1 GTSNPN, CDR2 SVGIG (reference sequence). This chain's CDR3 is CAGGQFYGYTF. CDR3 sequence (DNA): TGTGCCGGAGGGCAGTTTTATGGCTACACCTTC.

The chain couples TRBV7-9 to TRBJ1-2; maybe TRBD1 (6 bases). Germline V gene sequence: CDR1 SEHNR, CDR2 FQNEAQ (reference sequence). Trimming took off 6 bases at V and 2 bases at J, with 19 bases between the two ends. The CDR3 spans 16 residues. CDR3 nucleotide sequence: TGTGCCAGCAGTTCGATGGTACAGGGTTCAAACTATGGCTACACCTTC. Translated, it gives CASSSMVQGSNYGYTF.

The chain employs TRBV5-1 and TRBJ2-7; 7 bases are shared with TRBD2. CDR3 length: 15 residues. The ends lost 5 bases at V and 0 bases at J; junction bases unmatched: 8. The germline CDR1 and CDR2 sequences are SGHRS and YFSETQ. CDR3 bases: TGCGCCAGCAGTCCCGAAGCGGGACCCTCCTACGAGCAGTACTTC. Its protein product is CASSPEAGPSYEQYF. Using reference TRBV5-1 and TRBJ2-7 for the parts outside the CDR3, the full variable domain is KAGVTQTPRYLIKTRGQQVTLSCSPISGHRSVSWYQQTPGQGLQFLFEYFSETQRNKGNFPGRFSGRQFSNSRSEMNVSTLELGDSALYLCASSPEAGPSYEQYFGPGTRLTVT.

In its sample, this clone was seen once. The rearrangement links TRBV9 to TRBJ1-3, with D possibly TRBD1 on 6 matching bases. Per germline, CDR1 SGDLS and CDR2 YYNGEE. This CDR3 has 17 residues. V lost 0 bases, J lost 6 bases, and 19 bases lay in between. DNA of the CDR3: TGTGCCAGCAGCGTAGACCCGGGACACATCGAGCCAAACACCATATATTTT. Translating gives CASSVDPGHIEPNTIYF.

This clone has a handful of counts. The rearrangement links TRBV7-3 to TRBJ1-2, with D perhaps TRBD1 (6 bases). From germline, CDR1 is SGHTA and CDR2 FQGTGA. CDR3 size: 15 residues. Trimming shortened V by 5 bases and J by 3 bases, and 16 bases separated the two germline ends. This CDR3 is CASSLQGGPYYGYTF. The CDR3 DNA reads TGTGCCAGCAGCCTCCAAGGGGGTCCCTACTATGGCTACACCTTC. Combining the CDR3 with reference TRBV7-3 and TRBJ1-2 gives the whole variable domain GAGVSQTPSNKVTEKGKYVELRCDPISGHTALYWYRQSLGQGPEFLIYFQGTGAADDSGLPNDRFFAVRPEGSVSTLKIQRTERGDSAVYLCASSLQGGPYYGYTFGSGTRLTVV.

This chain joins TRBV2 and TRBJ2-4; 11 nucleotides line up with TRBD2. From germline, CDR1 is SNHLY and CDR2 FYNNEI. The CDR3 has 16 residues. V was clipped by 4 bases and J by 1 base; unmatched bases: 3. The CDR3: CASSAGLAGAKNIQYF. CDR3 bases: TGTGCCAGCAGTGCAGGACTAGCGGGCGCCAAAAACATTCAGTACTTC.